Detailed here is one T cell receptor (beta chain). Its specificity is unknown. These data belong to a study of T cell responses to AZD1222 COVID-19 vaccine. Study-wide results and limits: Most donors were white British, females outnumbered males, and clonal diversity was possibly underestimated. A reported finding is that nearly half of spike-specific TCRs target unmutated variant regions.

With 3 bases removed from V and 1 base from J, the gap between germline ends came to 5 bases. This CDR3 contains 13 residues. Sequencing was performed with immunoSEQ multiplex PCR; in TCRdb, only in-frame clones are kept and a portion is missing. The profile covers about 170,000 clones, with about nine tenths appearing a single time and approximately 3% taken by the ten largest. This receptor was taken from an adult in good health. This rearrangement joins TRBV12-3 or TRBV12-4 to TRBJ2-3; no definite D call. This material consisted of peripheral blood, taken on day 0 of AZD1222 vaccination. In DNA, the CDR3 is TGTGCCAGCAGTTTGCTGCGCACAGATACGCAGTATTTT. Protein product: CASSLLRTDTQYF.